These 32 T cell receptor beta chains were all obtained from the same sample, sequenced in a study of cytomegalovirus exposure and HLA in healthy donors (dated by TCRdb to the late 2010s). Libraries were made using the immunoSEQ multiplex PCR assay. For the multiplex PCR, a mixture combining 60 forward primers for TCR Vbeta segments and 13 reverse primers for TCR Jbeta segments was used. TCRdb's version of the immuneACCESS table is confined to in-frame rearrangements and falls short of the full clone set. An unresolved V gene accounts for under half of the shortfall where checked; the remainder is of unknown origin. A total of 90,000 to 130,000 clones appear in this sample, approximately 70% of them only once. The leading ten clones occupy 8.5% to 9.5% of the sample. The specimen was PBMCs. These TCRs come from a man younger than 45 in good health and CMV-seropositive.

This clone turned up a few times. CDR3 nucleotides: TGCGCCAGCAGCTTGAACGCCCCAGGGGAAGGCTACACCTTC. Amino acid sequence: CASSLNAPGEGYTF. V gene TRBV5-1 combines with J gene TRBJ1-2; TRBD1 might be the D (6 bases). Germline V CDR1 and CDR2: SGHRS, YFSETQ. The CDR3 has 14 amino acids. The V and J ends lost 1 base and 8 bases respectively, with 15 bases between them.

To note about this clone: Other DNA variants within this sample encode the same CDR3. The rearrangement links TRBV4-1 to TRBJ1-5; D is ambiguous. The length of the CDR3 is 15 residues. Germline values: CDR1 MGHRA, CDR2 YSYEKL. Trimming left V 1 base short and J 6 bases short, with 13 bases between. The chain's CDR3 is CASSQVGEGSQPQHF. CDR3 DNA sequence: TGCGCCAGCAGCCAAGTAGGTGAGGGTAGTCAGCCCCAGCATTTT.

This clone was detected only a few times. The rearrangement uses TRBV20-1 and TRBJ1-2, with unresolved D. The CDR3 totals 11 residues. Germline CDR1 reads DFQATT; CDR2 reads SNEGSKA (reference sequence). The germline V and J ends were trimmed by 2 bases and 1 base, with 2 bases remaining between them. Written as DNA, the CDR3 is TGCAGTGCTAGACATAACTATGGCTACACCTTC. Translation gives CSARHNYGYTF.

This clone was picked up a small number of times. This sequence joins TRBV10-1 and TRBJ2-1; the D gene is possibly TRBD2 (6 bases). V was shortened by 2 bases and J by 3 bases, with 14 bases between the two germline ends. The CDR3 totals 16 residues. The V gene's germline CDR1 is WNHNN and CDR2 SYGVQD (reference sequence). The DNA for the CDR3 is TGCGCCAGCAGTGAGGTGGCGGGAAGCCTCTACAATGAGCAGTTCTTC. Amino acids: CASSEVAGSLYNEQFF.

The chain joins TRBV7-9 to TRBJ2-7; possibly TRBD1 for D (6 bases). Deletions cut 4 bases from V and 2 bases from J, with 12 bases between. The CDR3 length is 14 residues. In germline, CDR1 is SEHNR, CDR2 FQNEAQ (reference sequence). CDR3 protein: CASSSTGQPYEQYF. CDR3 sequence (DNA): TGTGCCAGCAGCTCCACCGGACAGCCCTACGAGCAGTACTTC.

The CDR3 here is CASSLTSGSSFGYEQYV. In DNA, the CDR3 is TGTGCCAGCAGCCTCACTAGCGGGAGTTCATTTGGCTACGAGCAGTACGTC. The chain is built from TRBV7-2 and TRBJ2-7; 11 nucleotides match TRBD2. The CDR3 runs to 17 residues. Germline V lookup: CDR1 SGHTA, CDR2 FQGNSA. With 5 bases clipped from V and 3 bases from J, the junction kept 12 bases outside the gene matches.

The CDR3 loop is CASSIGPGQKNTEAFF. The CDR3 nucleotides are TGTGCCAGTAGTATAGGTCCGGGACAGAAAAACACTGAAGCTTTCTTT. The chain couples TRBV19 to TRBJ1-1, with 7 bases lining up with TRBD1. From germline, CDR1 is LNHDA and CDR2 SQIVND (reference sequence). Trimming at V came to 1 base and at J to 2 bases, leaving 7 bases not matched to a gene. There are 16 residues in the CDR3.

The count of this clone is one. The genes are TRBV7-9 and TRBJ2-3, with D unclear. V was shortened by 0 bases and J by 2 bases, with 9 bases between the two germline ends. The CDR3 contains 15 residues. Germline V lookup: CDR1 SEHNR, CDR2 FQNEAQ (reference sequence). The CDR3 here is CASSLAATITDTQYF. CDR3 sequence (DNA): TGTGCCAGCAGCTTAGCGGCAACCATCACAGATACGCAGTATTTT.

The chain employs TRBV30 and TRBJ2-7; 10 bases align to TRBD1. Germline CDR1 GTSNPN, CDR2 SVGIG (reference sequence). The CDR3 is made up of 15 amino acids. Trimming took 1 base from V and 6 from J; bases not matched to a gene: 9. The DNA of the CDR3 is TGTGCCTGGAGTGGCCTAATGGGGACAGGGGCCGAGCAGTACTTC. Protein sequence: CAWSGLMGTGAEQYF.

About this clone itself: Its ends do not fully match the called genes, so a read error is possible. The J gene is TRBJ2-1, the V gene TRBV7-7; 16 nucleotides match TRBD2. This CDR3 contains 17 residues. Per the germline V gene, CDR1 is SSHAT and CDR2 is FNYEAQ (reference sequence). In nucleotides, the CDR3 is TGTGCTAGCAGCTTGGGGACTAGCGGGAGGGCCTACAATGAGCAGTTCTTC. Translating it yields CASSLGTSGRAYNEQFF.

This clone was observed a handful of times. The chain joins TRBV18 to TRBJ1-2; D may be TRBD1 (6 bases). The length of the CDR3 is 12 residues. Trimming left V 6 bases short and J 8 bases short, with 13 bases between. Germline CDR1 KGHSH, CDR2 LQKENI. The CDR3 DNA is TGTGCCAGCTCCCCCACAGGGAACGGCTACACCTTC. It encodes CASSPTGNGYTF.

The chain couples TRBV2 to TRBJ1-2; the match to TRBD1 covers 8 bases. Germline trimming cut 5 bases from V and 5 bases from J; bases unmatched to any gene: 7. The CDR3 is 14 residues long. Germline assignment: CDR1 SNHLY and CDR2 FYNNEI. CDR3 DNA sequence: TGTGCCAGCAGTAATTCAGGGGGCCGATATGGCTACACCTTC. This codes for CASSNSGGRYGYTF.

This clone was observed a few times. This chain joins TRBV5-4 and TRBJ1-1, with D uncertain. The CDR3 loop spans 13 amino acids. Looked up from germline, CDR1 is SGHNT and CDR2 is YYREEE (reference sequence). Trimming removed 4 bases from V and 3 bases from J, with 10 bases in between. CDR3: CASSKTVDTEAFF. CDR3 coding DNA: TGTGCCAGCAGCAAAACTGTGGACACTGAAGCTTTCTTT.

The V gene is TRBV29-1, the J gene TRBJ2-3, with D possibly being TRBD1 (6 bases). The V end was cut by 4 bases, the J end by 5 bases, with 10 bases between. The CDR3 length is 12 residues. Germline V gene sequence: CDR1 SQVTM, CDR2 ANQGSEA. This chain's CDR3 is CSVGGQGDTQYF. The CDR3 DNA sequence: TGCAGCGTTGGGGGGCAAGGAGATACGCAGTATTTT.

This clone was picked up one time. The chain carries TRBV5-4 and TRBJ2-3, with D perhaps TRBD1 (6 bases). V lost 4 bases and J lost 0, with 12 bases in between. The CDR3 is 15 amino acids. The germline CDR1 and CDR2 sequences are SGHNT and YYREEE (reference sequence). CDR3 sequence reads: CASSLGQTSTDTQYF. The CDR3 bases are TGTGCCAGCAGCCTCGGACAGACTAGCACAGATACGCAGTATTTT.

The CDR3 sequence is CATLRDRDGDEQYF. In DNA, the CDR3 is TGTGCCACCCTCCGGGACAGGGACGGGGACGAGCAGTACTTC. This rearrangement joins TRBV10-3 to TRBJ2-7; 9 positions match TRBD1. After removal of 10 bases from V and 5 bases from J, the junction contained 12 bases not matched to a gene. The CDR3 is 14 amino acids. CDR1 ENHRY and CDR2 SYGVKD come from the germline V gene.

The chain recombines TRBV15 with TRBJ2-3, with 7 bases that match TRBD1. V shed 8 bases and J 9 bases; nucleotides not matched to a gene: 14. CDR3 size: 14 residues. The germline V gene encodes CDR1 LNHNV and CDR2 YYDKDF (reference sequence). The CDR3 protein is CATAWTGGGGTQYF. The CDR3, as DNA: TGTGCCACCGCCTGGACAGGAGGTGGTGGGACGCAGTATTTT.

The chain has TRBV4-1 and TRBJ2-7; 9 bases fit TRBD2. V trimming: 0 bases; J trimming: 7 bases; junction bases outside the gene matches: 4. This CDR3 contains 14 residues. CDR1 MGHRA and CDR2 YSYEKL come from the germline V gene. The chain's CDR3 is CASSQEGLAGEQYF. CDR3 DNA: TGCGCCAGCAGCCAAGAAGGGCTAGCGGGGGAGCAGTACTTC.

CDR3: CASSPDRGSGTEAFF. The DNA of the CDR3 is TGTGCCAGCAGCCCTGACAGGGGATCGGGCACTGAAGCTTTCTTT. J is TRBJ1-1 and V is TRBV27, with 8 bases that match TRBD1. This CDR3 spans 15 amino acids. The J segment lost 4 bases and the V segment lost 6 bases, leaving 10 bases of the junction unmatched. Germline V gives CDR1 MNHEY, CDR2 SMNVEV (reference sequence).

The chain employs TRBV10-3 and TRBJ1-3; 9 nucleotides align to TRBD1. Trimming removed 6 bases from V and 2 bases from J; junction bases left unmatched: 2. This CDR3 spans 14 amino acids. The germline V gene has CDR1 ENHRY and CDR2 SYGVKD. The CDR3 sequence: CAIRGTGPGNTIYF. In DNA, the CDR3 is TGTGCCATCAGAGGGACAGGGCCTGGAAACACCATATATTTT.

Worth noting for this clone: Different DNA sequences within this sample yield the same CDR3. This chain links TRBV29-1 with TRBJ1-2; D unclear. Looked up from germline, CDR1 is SQVTM and CDR2 is ANQGSEA. This CDR3 spans 12 amino acids. V was clipped by 3 bases and J by 0 bases, with 5 bases between them. CDR3 nucleotide sequence: TGCAGCGTTGATGACTCTAACTATGGCTACACCTTC. Translated: CSVDDSNYGYTF.

In its sample, this clone was seen a few times. The chain employs TRBV2 and TRBJ2-7; 9 positions match TRBD1. Germline V gene sequence: CDR1 SNHLY, CDR2 FYNNEI. The CDR3 has 14 amino acids. The V and J ends lost 5 bases and 4 bases, in that order; junction bases with no gene match: 6. The CDR3 nucleotides are TGTGCCAGCAGTCAAATCGACAGGGGGTACGAGCAGTACGTC. As protein: CASSQIDRGYEQYV.

This chain connects TRBV10-2 to TRBJ2-2; no firm D call. The ends were cut back, 3 bases at V and 8 bases at J, with 10 bases in the middle. The CDR3 is made up of 13 amino acids. Germline values: CDR1 WSHSY, CDR2 SAAADI. CDR3 residues: CASSETPRGELFF. Written as DNA, the CDR3 is TGCGCCAGCAGTGAAACACCGAGGGGGGAGCTGTTTTTT.

This clone showed up just once. The chain links TRBV11-1 to TRBJ2-1; tentatively, D is TRBD1 (6 bases). CDR1 is SGHAT, CDR2 FQDESV, per germline (reference sequence). This CDR3 region has 16 residues. Trimming shortened V by 5 bases and J by 1 base, and 15 bases separated the two germline ends. In DNA, the CDR3 is TGTGCCAGCAGCGTACAGGGAACCCTTTCCTACAATGAGCAGTTCTTC. It translates to CASSVQGTLSYNEQFF.

This clone was seen just once. This chain connects TRBV18 to TRBJ1-5; 7 bases map to TRBD1. CDR3 length equals 14 residues. V was pared by 3 bases and J by 1 base, with 0 bases of the junction left unmatched. Germline CDR1 KGHSH, CDR2 LQKENI. The chain's CDR3 is CASSPGQSNQPQHF. In nucleotides, the CDR3 is TGTGCCAGCTCACCGGGACAGAGCAATCAGCCCCAGCATTTT.

V gene TRBV5-6 combines with J gene TRBJ2-3, with D maybe TRBD1 (5 bases). The CDR3 totals 14 residues. Germline lookup yields CDR1 SGHDT and CDR2 YYEEEE. V was shortened by 1 base and J by 1 base, with 7 bases between the two germline ends. The chain's CDR3 is CASSLKGGTDTQYF. CDR3 bases: TGTGCCAGCAGCTTGAAAGGGGGCACAGATACGCAGTATTTT.

The rearrangement links TRBV19 to TRBJ2-7; 8 positions agree with TRBD2. Germline V gene lookup returns CDR1 LNHDA and CDR2 SQIVND (reference sequence). V dropped 5 bases and J dropped 5; count of bases not matched to a gene: 8. There are 14 residues in the CDR3. In DNA form, the CDR3 reads TGTGCCAGTAGTGTAGGACTAGCAATCAACGAGCAGTACTTC. It translates to CASSVGLAINEQYF.

On this clone itself: The germline gene is not matched at one end of the junction; a read error may be the cause. This sequence joins TRBV7-7 and TRBJ2-5, with TRBD1 matching over 7 bases. Germline V gene data show CDR1 as SSHAT and CDR2 as FNYEAQ (reference sequence). This CDR3 has 14 residues. The CDR3, as DNA: TGTGCTAGCAGCTTAACGGGACAGCAAGAGACCCAGTACTTC. Translated, it gives CASSLTGQQETQYF.

The chain carries TRBV5-1 and TRBJ2-5, with 9 positions matching TRBD1. Germline V gene lookup returns CDR1 SGHRS and CDR2 YFSETQ. This CDR3 is 14 amino acids long. V gave up 5 bases and J gave up 5 bases; unmatched junction bases: 7. This chain's CDR3 is CASRDTGGRETQYF. The DNA for the CDR3 is TGCGCCAGCAGGGATACAGGGGGCCGGGAGACCCAGTACTTC.

V gene TRBV10-3 combines with J gene TRBJ2-2; a possible D gene is TRBD2 (5 bases). Germline CDR1 ENHRY, CDR2 SYGVKD. The CDR3 totals 17 residues. With 4 bases removed from V and 0 bases from J, the gap between germline ends came to 15 bases. The CDR3 region has the DNA TGTGCCATCAGTGCCCGGGATGGTCTAACGAACACCGGGGAGCTGTTTTTT. It yields the protein CAISARDGLTNTGELFF.

The chain links TRBV19 to TRBJ1-1; tentative D call: TRBD1 (5 bases). The germline V gene encodes CDR1 LNHDA and CDR2 SQIVND (reference sequence). The CDR3 is 13 residues long. V shed 5 bases and J shed 0 bases, with 7 bases lying between them. The CDR3 protein is CASSVQVNTEAFF. The CDR3 DNA sequence: TGTGCCAGTAGTGTACAGGTGAACACTGAAGCTTTCTTT.

This chain connects TRBV7-8 to TRBJ2-7; a possible D gene is TRBD1 (5 bases). There are 13 residues in the CDR3. Germline V gene sequence: CDR1 SGHVS, CDR2 FQNEAQ. V was clipped by 2 bases and J by 6 bases, with 11 bases between them. The CDR3 DNA reads as TGTGCCAGCAGCTTATTCCAGGGTTTCGAGCAGTACGTC. Its translation is CASSLFQGFEQYV.